This TCR beta chain was captured in a study of T cell responses to AZD1222 COVID-19 vaccine. Points from the study as a whole: Just 6 or 7 AZD1222 recipients were seropositive at baseline. Repertoire sampling happened only post peak T cell response. Clonal diversity may have been underestimated, and the donors were mostly white British, with more females than males. Vaccine-associated CD4 TCRs spanned spike, dominant at 160-218 and 743-854.

Germline lookup yields CDR1 LGHDT and CDR2 YNNKEL (reference sequence). Losses at the gene ends were 6 bases for V and 2 bases for J; bases not matched to a gene: 9. The CDR3 is made up of 16 amino acids. Only in-frame clones appear in the TCRdb table, and some are missing; sequencing was by immunoSEQ multiplex PCR. The sample holds approximately 100,000 clones, 75% to 90% seen once. To note about this clone: Its matching antigen is unknown.

Specimen: peripheral blood, collected on day 0 of AZD1222 vaccination. The receptor's source is an adult in good health. J is TRBJ1-5 and V is TRBV3-1 (or the pseudogene TRBV3-2), with 8 bases lining up with TRBD1. The CDR3 DNA reads TGTGCCAGCAGACAGGGGGGGAGAATCGGCAATCAGCCCCAGCATTTT. Translating gives CASRQGGRIGNQPQHF.